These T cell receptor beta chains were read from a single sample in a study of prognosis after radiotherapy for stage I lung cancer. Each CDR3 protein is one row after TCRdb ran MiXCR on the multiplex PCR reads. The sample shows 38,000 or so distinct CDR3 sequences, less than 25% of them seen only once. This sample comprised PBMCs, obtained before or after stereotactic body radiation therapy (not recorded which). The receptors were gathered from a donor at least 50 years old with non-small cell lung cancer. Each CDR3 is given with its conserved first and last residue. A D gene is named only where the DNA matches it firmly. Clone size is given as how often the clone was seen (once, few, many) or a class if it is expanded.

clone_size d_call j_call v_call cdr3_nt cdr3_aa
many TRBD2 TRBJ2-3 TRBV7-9 TGTGCCAGCAGCTTAGGACTAGCGGGGACAGATACGCAGTATTTT CASSLGLAGTDTQYF
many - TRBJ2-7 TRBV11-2 TGTGCCAGCAGCCTCGGTCACAGCTCCTACGAGCAGTACTTC CASSLGHSSYEQYF
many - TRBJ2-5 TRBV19 TGTGCCAGTAGTATGAGGGGTGCGGGGCAAGAGACCCAGTACTTC CASSMRGAGQETQYF
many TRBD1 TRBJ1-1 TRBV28 TGTGCCAGCAGTCGGGGGACAGGGGGCATCACTGAAGCTTTCTTT CASSRGTGGITEAFF
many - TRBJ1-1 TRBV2 TGTGCCAGCAGTGGCCGGGTGAACACTGAAGCTTTCTTT CASSGRVNTEAFF
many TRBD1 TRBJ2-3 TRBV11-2 TGTGCCAGCAGCTCGTTACAGGGGGCCATCACAGATACGCAGTATTTT CASSSLQGAITDTQYF
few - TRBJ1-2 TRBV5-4 TGTACCAGCAGCCTGGAATCGACAGGATTTAACTATGGCTACACCTTC CTSSLESTGFNYGYTF
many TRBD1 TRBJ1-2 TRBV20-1 TGCAGTGCTAGAGGGGGAGAGATGACAGGGGACGGCTACACCTTC CSARGGEMTGDGYTF
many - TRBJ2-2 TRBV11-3 TGTGCCAGCAGCTGGGCGGGAAGGGGGGAGCTGTTTTTT CASSWAGRGELFF
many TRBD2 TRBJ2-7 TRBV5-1 TGCGCCAGCAGCTTGGATCTAGCGGGGTCCTACGAGCAGTACTTC CASSLDLAGSYEQYF
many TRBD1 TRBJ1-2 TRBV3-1 TGTGCCAGCAGCCAAGGACAGGGCGGAACTCGTGGCTACACCTTC CASSQGQGGTRGYTF
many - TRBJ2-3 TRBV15 TGTGCCACCAGCAGACCCGGACACCCTCGTGCGCAGTATTTT CATSRPGHPRAQYF
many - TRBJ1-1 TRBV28 TGTGCCAGCAGTTTAGAGGACAGTTCGGAAGCTTTCTTT CASSLEDSSEAFF
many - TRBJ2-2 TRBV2 TGTGCCAGCAGTGAAGCCGGGGAGCTGTTTTTT CASSEAGELFF